The 16 T cell receptor beta chains below were found in one sample sequenced in a study of T cell responses to AZD1222 COVID-19 vaccine. Repertoires were generated with immunoSEQ multiplex PCR, while TCRdb's copy carries only in-frame clones and drops some. The sample has approximately 190,000 clones; approximately 94% are singletons. This specimen consisted of peripheral blood, obtained on day 0 of AZD1222 vaccination. These TCRs come from an adult in good health.

The gene calls are TRBV5-1 and TRBJ2-1, with 10 bases lining up with TRBD2. This CDR3 has 15 residues. Trimming took 2 bases from V and 7 from J; bases not matched to a gene: 6. Germline V CDR1 and CDR2: SGHRS, YFSETQ. The CDR3 DNA follows: TGCGCCAGCAGCTTCAGGTCTAGCGGGAGTAATGAGCAGTTCTTC. Translated: CASSFRSSGSNEQFF.

This chain links TRBV7-2 with TRBJ2-3, with TRBD1 as a possible D gene (6 bases). Germline CDR1 reads SGHTA; CDR2 reads FQGNSA. The CDR3 has 16 amino acids. Trimming shortened V by 1 base and J by 2 bases, and 13 bases separated the two germline ends. The CDR3 sequence is CASSLVRQASTDTQYF. CDR3 nucleotide sequence: TGTGCCAGCAGCTTAGTCAGACAGGCCTCCACAGATACGCAGTATTTT. Together with reference TRBV7-2 and TRBJ2-3, the CDR3 gives the full variable domain: GAGVSQSPSNKVTEKGKDVELRCDPISGHTALYWYRQSLGQGLEFLIYFQGNSAPDKSGLPSDRFSAERTGGSVSTLTIQRTQQEDSAVYLCASSLVRQASTDTQYFGPGTRLTVL.

In nucleotides, the CDR3 is TGCAGCGTTGTCCCCAATGAGCAGTTCTTC. Translating gives CSVVPNEQFF. V and J are TRBV29-1 and TRBJ2-1; no clear D. V was cut by 4 bases and J by 6 bases, with 4 bases left in between. The CDR3 contains 10 residues. The germline gives CDR1 SQVTM, CDR2 ANQGSEA.

The chain uses TRBV23-1 and TRBJ2-3, with 8 bases lining up with TRBD1. TRBV23-1 is treated as an ORF (open reading frame) with a function not yet certain. The V gene end was trimmed by 6 bases and the J gene end by 7 bases; junction bases not matched to a gene: 12. The CDR3 covers 15 residues. The CDR3 reads CASSHGTGGRYTQYF. The DNA for the CDR3 is TGCGCCAGCAGCCACGGGACAGGTGGCAGGTATACGCAGTATTTT.

V usage is TRBV5-5 and J usage is TRBJ2-1; 10 nucleotides agree with TRBD1. The V and J ends lost 3 bases and 4 bases, in that order; junction bases with no gene match: 7. The CDR3 has 16 amino acids. The germline gives CDR1 SGHKS, CDR2 YYEKEE (reference sequence). The DNA of the CDR3 is TGTGCCAGCAGCTCCCGGGACAGGGGCTATTACAATGAGCAGTTCTTC. Encoded protein: CASSSRDRGYYNEQFF.

A note on this clone: This sample includes further DNA sequences coding for the same CDR3. The chain carries TRBV9 and TRBJ2-7; TRBD2 agrees at 7 bases. Germline V CDR1 and CDR2: SGDLS, YYNGEE. The V and J ends lost 2 bases and 2 bases, in that order; junction bases with no gene match: 4. The CDR3 totals 14 residues. In DNA, the CDR3 is TGTGCCAGCAGCGTGGGCGGGGGAACCTACGAGCAGTACTTC. This sequence encodes CASSVGGGTYEQYF.

The chain carries TRBV19 and TRBJ1-5, with D possibly TRBD1 on 6 matching bases. CDR3 length: 17 amino acids. Germline assignment: CDR1 LNHDA and CDR2 SQIVND (reference sequence). With 3 bases removed from V and 1 base from J, the gap between germline ends came to 16 bases. CDR3 region: CASSIGYRAESNQPQHF. The CDR3, as DNA: TGTGCCAGTAGTATCGGTTACAGGGCCGAGAGCAATCAGCCCCAGCATTTT.

V is TRBV19 and J is TRBJ1-1, with D uncertain. The V gene lost 7 bases and the J gene lost 1 base, with 13 bases spanning the gap. Germline V gene sequence: CDR1 LNHDA, CDR2 SQIVND (reference sequence). The length of the CDR3 is 14 residues. The CDR3 here is CASISRSSNTEAFF. DNA for the CDR3: TGTGCCAGTATTTCACGGTCCTCGAACACTGAAGCTTTCTTT. Complete variable domain (other parts from reference TRBV19 and TRBJ1-1): DGGITQSPKYLFRKEGQNVTLSCEQNLNHDAMYWYRQDPGQGLRLIYYSQIVNDFQKGDIAEGYSVSREKKESFPLTVTSAQKNPTAFYLCASISRSSNTEAFFGQGTRLTVV.

This chain connects TRBV7-9 to TRBJ2-1; D uncertain. The CDR3 sequence is 12 residues long. Germline V CDR1 and CDR2: SEHNR, FQNEAQ (reference sequence). Trimming shortened V by 1 base and J by 6 bases, and 4 bases separated the two germline ends. The CDR3 loop is CASSLGSNEQFF. In nucleotides, the CDR3 is TGTGCCAGCAGCTTAGGTAGCAATGAGCAGTTCTTC. Together with reference TRBV7-9 and TRBJ2-1, the CDR3 gives the full variable domain: DTGVSQNPRHKITKRGQNVTFRCDPISEHNRLYWYRQTLGQGPEFLTYFQNEAQLEKSRLLSDRFSAERPKGSFSTLEIQRTEQGDSAMYLCASSLGSNEQFFGPGTRLTVL.

The chain links TRBV24-1 to TRBJ2-1, with 10 bases identical to TRBD2. This CDR3 is 16 amino acids long. Germline V CDR1 and CDR2: KGHDR, SFDVKD. V was pared by 2 bases and J by 6 bases, with 6 bases of the junction left unmatched. The CDR3 reads CATSDSSGSLGNEQFF. The CDR3 coding sequence is TGTGCCACCAGTGATTCTAGCGGGAGTTTAGGCAATGAGCAGTTCTTC.

CDR3 sequence reads: CASSGGLRGEQYF. The CDR3, as DNA: TGCGCCAGCAGCGGGGGACTAAGGGGCGAGCAGTACTTC. The chain joins TRBV5-1 to TRBJ2-7, with 7 bases that match TRBD2. The CDR3 covers 13 residues. Losses at the gene ends were 4 bases for V and 6 bases for J; bases not matched to a gene: 7. Germline V gives CDR1 SGHRS, CDR2 YFSETQ.

The rearrangement joins TRBV30 to TRBJ2-1; TRBD1 matches at 9 bases. The junction had 6 bases not matched to a gene; V was cut back by 2 bases and J by 7 bases. The CDR3 totals 14 residues. In germline, CDR1 is GTSNPN, CDR2 SVGIG (reference sequence). In DNA, the CDR3 is TGTGCCTGGAGTCTTCACAGGGGGCGAAATGAGCAGTTCTTC. Its protein product is CAWSLHRGRNEQFF.

V and J are TRBV2 and TRBJ2-7, with D possibly called TRBD1 or TRBD2 (6 bases each). This CDR3 is 14 amino acids long. V lost 1 base to trimming and J lost 0 bases, with 7 bases between them. The germline gives CDR1 SNHLY, CDR2 FYNNEI. CDR3 in amino acids: CASSEGGASYEQYF. The CDR3 nucleotides read TGTGCCAGCAGTGAAGGGGGGGCCTCCTACGAGCAGTACTTC.

The chain joins TRBV27 to TRBJ2-2; D is unresolved. Between the trimmed V and J ends, which lost 3 bases and 1 base, there was a span of 3 bases. The CDR3 is made up of 13 amino acids. CDR1 and CDR2 (germline): MNHEY, SMNVEV (reference sequence). This CDR3 is CASSFRNTGELFF. For the CDR3, the DNA is TGTGCCAGCAGTTTCCGGAACACCGGGGAGCTGTTTTTT.

The rearrangement links TRBV10-3 to TRBJ2-1, with a weak D call TRBD2 (6 bases). The CDR3 covers 16 residues. Trimming pared 4 bases from V and 1 base from J, leaving 14 bases between. Per the germline V gene, CDR1 is ENHRY and CDR2 is SYGVKD. Written as DNA, the CDR3 is TGTGCCATCAGTGCCTCAAGCGGGCCGTCCTACAATGAGCAGTTCTTC. Encoded protein: CAISASSGPSYNEQFF.

The chain joins TRBV10-2 to TRBJ2-2, with D maybe TRBD2 (6 bases). Trimming pared 3 bases from V and 3 bases from J, leaving 8 bases between. The CDR3 has 14 residues. CDR1 is WSHSY and CDR2 is SAAADI in the germline V gene. The CDR3 protein is CASSEAGHTGELFF. The DNA of the CDR3 is TGCGCCAGCAGTGAAGCGGGCCACACCGGGGAGCTGTTTTTT.